The following is a T cell receptor (beta chain) sequence with its context. Genomic DNA was employed as the template in profiling TCR beta VDJ and CDR3. One entry per CDR3 protein, called by TCRdb with MiXCR from the reads. The repertoire includes about 150,000 distinct CDR3 sequences, 40% to 65% of them detected once, and 12% sits in the top ten. This sample is drawn from a study of CD8+CD57+ T cells in acquired aplastic anemia. Study-level information: Sorted CD4+ and CD8+ cells yielded DNA averaging around 3 ug.

Previously, flow cytometry had revealed CD8+CD57+ cell expansion in the patients chosen for sequencing. Patients were therapy-naive when their blood was sampled. The specimen was sorted CD4+, CD8+, or CD8+CD57+ T cells (not recorded which) from PBMCs. This receptor was identified in a human donor with aplastic anemia.

DNA for the CDR3: TGTGCCCACCCCCGGGGGCATCCCCCCACCAAGTACTTC. Translating it yields CAHPRGHPPTKYF. J is TRBJ2-7 and V is TRBV27; D might be TRBD1 or TRBD2, each matching 6 bases. The ends were cut back, 11 bases at V and 11 bases at J, with 25 bases in the middle. In germline, CDR1 is MNHEY, CDR2 SMNVEV (reference sequence). This CDR3 comprises 13 residues.